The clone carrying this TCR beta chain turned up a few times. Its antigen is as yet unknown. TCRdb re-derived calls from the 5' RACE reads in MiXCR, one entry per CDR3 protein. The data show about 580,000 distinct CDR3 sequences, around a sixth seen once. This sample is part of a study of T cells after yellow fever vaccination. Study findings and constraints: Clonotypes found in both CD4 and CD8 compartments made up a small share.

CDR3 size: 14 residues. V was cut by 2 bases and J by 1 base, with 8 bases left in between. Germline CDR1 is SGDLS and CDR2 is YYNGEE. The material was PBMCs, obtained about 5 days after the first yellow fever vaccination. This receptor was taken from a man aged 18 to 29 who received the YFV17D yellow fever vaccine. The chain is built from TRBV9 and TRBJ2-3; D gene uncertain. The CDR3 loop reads CASSVGIGTDTQYF. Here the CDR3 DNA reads TGTGCCAGCAGCGTGGGAATCGGCACAGATACGCAGTATTTT.